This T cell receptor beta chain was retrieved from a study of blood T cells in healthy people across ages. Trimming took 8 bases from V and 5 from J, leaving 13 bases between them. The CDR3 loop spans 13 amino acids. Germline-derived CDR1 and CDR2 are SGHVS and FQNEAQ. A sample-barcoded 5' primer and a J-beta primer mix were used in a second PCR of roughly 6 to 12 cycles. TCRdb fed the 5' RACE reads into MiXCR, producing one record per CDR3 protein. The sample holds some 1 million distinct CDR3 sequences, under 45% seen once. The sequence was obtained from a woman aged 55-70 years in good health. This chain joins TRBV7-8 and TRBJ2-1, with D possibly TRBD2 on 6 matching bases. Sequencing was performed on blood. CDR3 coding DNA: TGTGCCAGCCGGGAGAACGTCGACAATGAGCAGTTCTTC. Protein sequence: CASRENVDNEQFF.